A single T cell receptor (beta chain) is shown here with its context. The data derive from a study of shared clonotypes between healthy human individuals. For the study at large: Used for every donor were three CD4 naive, three CD4 memory, two CD8 naive and one CD8 memory plate.

V lost 2 bases, J lost 0 bases, and 10 bases lay in between. Germline CDR1 is MNHEY and CDR2 is SVGAGI. The CDR3 has 15 amino acids. TCRdb's copy holds only in-frame clones and misses some; the assay was immunoSEQ multiplex PCR. The sample includes over 1.4 million clones, roughly 96% of them seen just once. The sequencing input was naive CD4+ T cells sorted from blood. The subset here: CD45RA+ positively selected. The source is a man younger than 40 in good health. The V gene is TRBV6-5, the J gene TRBJ1-1; possible D gene TRBD1, 5 bases. CDR3 nucleotide sequence: TGTGCCAGCAGTTACGCCGGACATTTGAACACTGAAGCTTTCTTT. Its translation: CASSYAGHLNTEAFF.